Shown below are 18 T cell receptor beta chains from a single sample sequenced in a study of T cells in Graves' hyperthyroidism and ophthalmopathy. RNA transcripts were the template for amplifying TCR beta CDR3 regions. Using the HTBI primer set, a first-round RT-PCR was run on the TCR CDR3. A single record per CDR3 protein comes from TCRdb applying MiXCR to the multiplex PCR reads. The sample lists about 160,000 distinct CDR3 sequences, just under 9.5% occurring once. Sequencing was done on a sample of blood. Source of these receptors: a woman in her late teens or twenties with Graves' hyperthyroidism that later progressed to Graves' ophthalmopathy.

This clonotype was seen many times. The rearrangement links TRBV19 to TRBJ1-1; maybe TRBD1 (6 bases). Germline V gives CDR1 LNHDA, CDR2 SQIVND (reference sequence). V was clipped by 4 bases and J by 4 bases, with 10 bases between them. CDR3 length equals 13 residues. In nucleotides, the CDR3 is TGTGCCAGTAGTACCCGGACAGCCACTGAAGCTTTCTTT. Its protein is CASSTRTATEAFF.

There are many counts of this clonotype. The rearrangement joins TRBV7-3 to TRBJ2-2; 7 bases map to TRBD2. Losses at the gene ends were 2 bases for V and 3 bases for J; bases not matched to a gene: 6. Germline V gene data show CDR1 as SGHTA and CDR2 as FQGTGA. The CDR3 loop spans 16 amino acids. The CDR3 DNA reads TGTGCCAGCAGCTTAGGCGGGAGAGGCGACACCGGGGAGCTGTTTTTT. Protein sequence: CASSLGGRGDTGELFF.

This clonotype was counted at least ten times. V is TRBV20-1 and J is TRBJ2-1; TRBD2 aligns across 8 bases. The CDR3 sequence is 15 residues long. With V trimmed by 0 bases and J by 4 bases, 5 bases remained unmatched. CDR1 and CDR2 from the germline V gene are DFQATT and SNEGSKA (reference sequence). DNA for the CDR3: TGCAGTGCTAGAGAAGTACTAGCGGTTTACAATGAGCAGTTCTTC. Translated, it gives CSAREVLAVYNEQFF.

This clonotype was detected many times. The chain combines TRBV20-1 with TRBJ2-7, with a weak D call TRBD1 (6 bases). The V gene's germline CDR1 is DFQATT and CDR2 SNEGSKA (reference sequence). There are 12 residues in the CDR3. V was shortened by 5 bases and J by 3 bases, with 11 bases between the two germline ends. The CDR3 sequence: CSAETGSYEQYF. The CDR3 coding sequence is TGCAGTGCTGAGACAGGTAGCTACGAGCAGTACTTC.

This clonotype was detected ten times or more. CDR3 residues: CASSYSDRRNEQYF. The DNA of the CDR3 is TGTGCCAGCAGTTACTCAGACAGAAGAAACGAGCAGTACTTC. This chain connects TRBV6-6 to TRBJ2-7; a possible D gene is TRBD1 (5 bases). Germline CDR1 is MNHNY and CDR2 is SVGAGI (reference sequence). CDR3 length: 14 residues. Trimming took off 0 bases at V and 5 bases at J, with 11 bases between the two ends.

This clonotype was recorded at least ten times. The chain joins TRBV6-1 to TRBJ2-5, with 11 nucleotides matching TRBD2. The V gene end was trimmed by 7 bases and the J gene end by 1 base; junction bases not matched to a gene: 14. Germline V lookup: CDR1 MNHNS, CDR2 SASEGT. This CDR3 is built from 18 residues. The DNA for the CDR3 is TGTGCCAGCACAACAACGGATACTAGCGGGAGCCTCCAAGAGACCCAGTACTTC. Translating it yields CASTTTDTSGSLQETQYF.

This clonotype was counted many times. The chain links TRBV19 to TRBJ1-2; TRBD1 is a possible D gene (5 bases). The germline V and J ends were trimmed by 5 bases and 4 bases, with 14 bases remaining between them. There are 14 residues in the CDR3. The V gene's germline CDR1 is LNHDA and CDR2 SQIVND (reference sequence). The CDR3 spells CASSPGQRIYGYTF. DNA for the CDR3: TGTGCCAGTAGTCCGGGGCAGAGAATCTATGGCTACACCTTC.

This clonotype was seen ten or more times. The chain combines TRBV7-8 with TRBJ1-1; D perhaps matches TRBD1 (6 bases). The CDR3 consists of 13 residues. V was pared by 4 bases and J by 6 bases, with 12 bases between. Germline CDR1 reads SGHVS; CDR2 reads FQNEAQ. CDR3 amino acids: CASSSNRVAEAFF. For the CDR3, the DNA is TGTGCCAGCAGCTCGAACAGGGTTGCTGAAGCTTTCTTT.

This clonotype was observed many times. The rearrangement links TRBV6-1 to TRBJ1-6; a possible D gene is TRBD1 (6 bases). V was clipped by 5 bases and J by 8 bases, with 10 bases between them. The CDR3 is 13 amino acids. Germline V gene sequence: CDR1 MNHNS, CDR2 SASEGT. This CDR3 is CASSRDKDSPLHF. DNA for the CDR3: TGTGCCAGCAGTCGGGACAAGGATTCACCCCTCCACTTT.

This clonotype appeared a few times. V is TRBV4-1 and J is TRBJ2-1, with TRBD2 identical over 16 bases. This CDR3 is 19 amino acids long. Germline V gene lookup returns CDR1 MGHRA and CDR2 YSYEKL. V was clipped by 4 bases and J by 7 bases; unmatched bases: 13. CDR3 region: CASSRLGTSGRARANEQFF. CDR3 sequence (DNA): TGCGCCAGCAGCCGCCTTGGGACTAGCGGGAGGGCCCGCGCGAATGAGCAGTTCTTC.

This clonotype appeared many times. The genes are TRBV5-1 and TRBJ2-7; the match to TRBD1 covers 10 bases. V lost 4 bases, J lost 2 bases, and 3 bases stayed unmatched. The CDR3 length is 14 residues. Looked up from germline, CDR1 is SGHRS and CDR2 is YFSETQ. The CDR3 bases are TGCGCCAGCAGCGTGGGACAGGGGCCCTACGAGCAGTACTTC. This translates into CASSVGQGPYEQYF. Drawing the rest from reference TRBV5-1 and TRBJ2-7, the complete variable domain is KAGVTQTPRYLIKTRGQQVTLSCSPISGHRSVSWYQQTPGQGLQFLFEYFSETQRNKGNFPGRFSGRQFSNSRSEMNVSTLELGDSALYLCASSVGQGPYEQYFGPGTRLTVT.

In its sample, this clonotype was seen many times. The chain combines TRBV20-1 with TRBJ1-1, with D tentatively TRBD1 (5 bases). This CDR3 spans 15 amino acids. Trimming shortened V by 0 bases and J by 2 bases, and 13 bases separated the two germline ends. Germline V CDR1 and CDR2: DFQATT, SNEGSKA (reference sequence). CDR3 protein: CSARDPAGINTEAFF. Written as DNA, the CDR3 is TGCAGTGCTAGAGATCCCGCAGGGATAAACACTGAAGCTTTCTTT.

This clonotype was seen many times. The chain combines TRBV29-1 with TRBJ2-3, with D perhaps assigned TRBD1 or TRBD2 (6 bases each). Trimming stripped 3 bases from V and 1 base from J, with 11 bases between. CDR1 is SQVTM and CDR2 is ANQGSEA in the germline V gene. This CDR3 has 14 amino acids. Here the CDR3 reads CSVETGAGTDTQYF. The CDR3, as DNA: TGCAGCGTTGAGACGGGGGCAGGCACAGATACGCAGTATTTT.

This clonotype was recorded at least ten times. This chain connects TRBV20-1 to TRBJ1-1; no clear D. CDR1 and CDR2 (germline): DFQATT, SNEGSKA (reference sequence). The length of the CDR3 is 11 residues. Trimming pared 5 bases from V and 5 bases from J, leaving 9 bases between. The CDR3 sequence is CSARTGTEAFF. CDR3 in DNA: TGCAGTGCTCGGACTGGGACTGAAGCTTTCTTT.

Ten or more counts support this clonotype. CDR3 loop: CASRNGDYPTGEQFF. CDR3 in DNA: TGTGCCAGTAGAAATGGGGACTACCCGACGGGTGAGCAGTTCTTC. This chain links TRBV19 with TRBJ2-1; 7 nucleotides line up with TRBD2. This CDR3 region has 15 residues. The V segment lost 6 bases and the J segment 9 bases; nucleotides outside the gene matches: 14. Germline V gene sequence: CDR1 LNHDA, CDR2 SQIVND (reference sequence).

The V call is TRBV20-1, the J call TRBJ1-4; D is ambiguous. Germline loops: CDR1 DFQATT, CDR2 SNEGSKA (reference sequence). V was cut by 3 bases and J by 5 bases, with 13 bases left in between. This CDR3 contains 14 residues. The CDR3 nucleotides read TGCAGTGCTAGTGATGTCCGACCGAATGAAAAACTGTTTTTT. It codes for CSASDVRPNEKLFF.

This clonotype was counted at least ten times. The chain is built from TRBV10-3 and TRBJ2-7, with 7 bases fitting TRBD2. V lost 3 bases to trimming and J lost 5 bases; unmatched junction nucleotides: 4. The CDR3 is 13 residues long. Germline V gene data show CDR1 as ENHRY and CDR2 as SYGVKD. The CDR3 sequence is CAISDGRANEQYF. As DNA, the CDR3 is TGTGCCATCAGTGATGGGAGGGCCAACGAGCAGTACTTC.

The chain employs TRBV20-1 and TRBJ2-4; D is unresolved. There are 13 residues in the CDR3. Trimming cost V 7 bases and J 7 bases, with 17 bases left between them. From germline, CDR1 is DFQATT and CDR2 SNEGSKA (reference sequence). CDR3 protein: CSGKSQSPNIQYF. DNA for the CDR3: TGCAGTGGTAAATCTCAGAGTCCTAACATTCAGTACTTC.